A single sample is the source of the 11 T cell receptor beta chains below, sequenced in a study of T cell repertoires in cytomegalovirus infection. These receptors are not linked to any known antigen. From the reads, TCRdb called clonotypes with MiXCR, one entry per CDR3 protein. The sample lists hundreds of thousands of distinct CDR3 sequences; roughly 28% were seen once. The starting material was cultured PBMCs, obtained from culture after CMV antigen stimulation. These receptors were obtained from a human donor in good health (CMV status not recorded). Some clones in this sample may be carry-over from other donors' samples.

This clonotype was observed a handful of times. V and J are TRBV7-9 and TRBJ2-5, with D tentatively TRBD1 or TRBD2 (6 bases each). This CDR3 is 14 amino acids long. Trimming pared 0 bases from V and 4 bases from J, leaving 9 bases between. CDR1 and CDR2 from the germline V gene are SEHNR and FQNEAQ (reference sequence). The DNA of the CDR3 is TGTGCCAGCAGCTTAGCCAGGGGAGGAGAGACCCAGTACTTC. Amino acid sequence: CASSLARGGETQYF.

This clonotype has just a few counts. The rearrangement joins TRBV10-3 to TRBJ2-1; D may be TRBD2 (6 bases). The CDR3 is 17 residues long. The V gene lost 0 bases and the J gene lost 0 bases, with 12 bases spanning the gap. The germline V gene encodes CDR1 ENHRY and CDR2 SYGVKD. CDR3 residues: CAISESLIGSSYNEQFF. CDR3 DNA: TGTGCCATCAGTGAGTCGTTGATCGGGAGCTCCTACAATGAGCAGTTCTTC.

The rearrangement joins TRBV7-3 to TRBJ1-1; D remains ambiguous. CDR3 length: 14 residues. Trimming left V 2 bases short and J 0 bases short, with 7 bases between. Per germline, CDR1 SGHTA and CDR2 FQGTGA. The CDR3 nucleotides read TGTGCCAGCAGCTTAGAACATCTGAACACTGAAGCTTTCTTT. Amino acid sequence: CASSLEHLNTEAFF.

This clonotype was seen ten or more times. V and J are TRBV7-8 and TRBJ2-1; 7 bases align to TRBD2. The J segment lost 10 bases and the V segment lost 1 base, leaving 10 bases of the junction unmatched. Germline V gene sequence: CDR1 SGHVS, CDR2 FQNEAQ. The length of the CDR3 is 15 residues. CDR3 sequence (DNA): TGTGCCAGCAGCTTAGATGCGGGGGTGATGGGGGAGCAGTTCTTC. This codes for CASSLDAGVMGEQFF.

A note on this clonotype: A much larger clonotype is one base distant, so this may be a read error. The chain uses TRBV7-8 and TRBJ1-1, with D tentatively TRBD1 (5 bases). The V end lost 2 bases, the J end lost 1 base, and 8 bases lay between the germline ends. CDR1 is SGHVS and CDR2 is FQNEAQ in the germline V gene. The CDR3 runs 14 residues. CDR3 sequence reads: CASSLRDSNTEAFF. CDR3 bases: TGTGCCAGCAGCTTACGGGACTCGAACACTGAAGCTTTCTTT.

This clonotype came up a few times. The gene calls are TRBV6-5 and TRBJ1-2; D is undetermined. The CDR3 has 14 amino acids. Germline V lookup: CDR1 MNHEY, CDR2 SVGAGI. V shed 0 bases and J shed 4 bases, with 9 bases lying between them. CDR3: CASSYSRSVYGYTF. Written as DNA, the CDR3 is TGTGCCAGCAGTTACTCAAGAAGCGTCTATGGCTACACCTTC.

This chain connects TRBV28 to TRBJ2-2, with 7 bases that match TRBD1. From germline, CDR1 is MDHEN and CDR2 SYDVKM. This CDR3 has 14 residues. After removal of 10 bases from V and 8 bases from J, the junction contained 13 bases not matched to a gene. CDR3 region: CAILGQPAMGELFF. The CDR3 coding sequence is TGTGCCATCCTGGGACAGCCGGCCATGGGGGAGCTGTTTTTT.

V gene TRBV30 combines with J gene TRBJ1-2; D is unclear. Per the germline V gene, CDR1 is GTSNPN and CDR2 is SVGIG (reference sequence). The germline V and J ends were trimmed by 4 bases and 3 bases, with 12 bases remaining between them. CDR3 length: 13 residues. The chain's CDR3 is CAWTPGGDYGYTF. The CDR3 DNA is TGTGCCTGGACCCCGGGTGGGGACTATGGCTACACCTTC.

CDR3 bases: TGTGCCATCAGTGGCGGCCAGATAAACACTGAAGCTTTCTTT. Residues: CAISGGQINTEAFF. This chain connects TRBV10-3 to TRBJ1-1; D is unresolved. Germline V gene lookup returns CDR1 ENHRY and CDR2 SYGVKD. The CDR3 has 14 residues. Trimming took off 4 bases at V and 2 bases at J, with 11 bases between the two ends.

V usage is TRBV15 and J usage is TRBJ1-1; D might be TRBD1 (5 bases). V was clipped by 2 bases and J by 7 bases, with 11 bases between them. CDR1 is LNHNV, CDR2 YYDKDF, per germline (reference sequence). The CDR3 has 13 amino acids. The CDR3 protein is CATSRQGGNEAFF. The CDR3 nucleotides are TGTGCCACCAGCAGACAGGGTGGGAATGAAGCTTTCTTT.

The rearrangement joins TRBV29-1 to TRBJ2-1, with TRBD1 as a possible D gene (5 bases). Germline V lookup: CDR1 SQVTM, CDR2 ANQGSEA. Trimming removed 0 bases from V and 8 bases from J, with 8 bases in between. The CDR3 covers 12 residues. CDR3 amino acids: CSVEEVGDEQFF. In nucleotides, the CDR3 is TGCAGCGTTGAAGAAGTAGGGGATGAGCAGTTCTTC.